The clone carrying this T cell receptor (beta chain) has only a few counts. Its target is unknown. This specimen belongs to a study of blood T cells in healthy people across ages. Study-wide results and caveats: Since the PBMCs were unsorted, naive and antigen-experienced cells could not be conclusively compared. Roughly linearly, TCR beta diversity per million T cells fell as age increased.

Germline values: CDR1 MDHEN, CDR2 SYDVKM. The CDR3 is made up of 12 amino acids. After removal of 3 bases from V and 16 bases from J, the junction contained 5 bases not matched to a gene. Alongside a J-beta primer mix, a sample-barcoded 5' primer served in a second PCR lasting about 7 to 11 cycles. Tagging of each cDNA molecule was performed by a template-switch adaptor with 12 random nucleotides. MiXCR was run by TCRdb on the 5' RACE reads, yielding one entry per CDR3 protein. The sample contains 1.8 million or so distinct CDR3 sequences, approximately 40% of which appear only once. The sequence came from a human donor in good health. Material: blood. J is TRBJ1-6 and V is TRBV28; 8 bases line up with TRBD1. CDR3 coding DNA: TGTGCCAGCAGTTTCCGACAGGGGACTCTCCACTTT. Translation gives CASSFRQGTLHF.